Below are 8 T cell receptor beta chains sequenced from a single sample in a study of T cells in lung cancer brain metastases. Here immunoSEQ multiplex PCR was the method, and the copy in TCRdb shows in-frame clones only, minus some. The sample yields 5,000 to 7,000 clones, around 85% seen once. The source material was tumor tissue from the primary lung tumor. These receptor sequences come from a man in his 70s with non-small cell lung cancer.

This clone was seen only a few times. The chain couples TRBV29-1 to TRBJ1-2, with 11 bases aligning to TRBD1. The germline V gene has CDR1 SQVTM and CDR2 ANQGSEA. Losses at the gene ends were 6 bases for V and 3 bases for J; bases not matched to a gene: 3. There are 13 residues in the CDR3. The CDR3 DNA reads TGCAGCGTCGTGGACAGGGGGCACTATGGCTACACCTTC. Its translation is CSVVDRGHYGYTF.

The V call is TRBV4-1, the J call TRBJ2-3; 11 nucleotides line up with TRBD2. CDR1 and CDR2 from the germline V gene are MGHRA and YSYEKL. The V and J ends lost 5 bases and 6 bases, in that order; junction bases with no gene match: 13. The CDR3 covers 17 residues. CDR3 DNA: TGCGCCAGCAGCTCCGACCTTAGCGGGAGGGCCGGGGATACGCAGTATTTT. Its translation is CASSSDLSGRAGDTQYF.

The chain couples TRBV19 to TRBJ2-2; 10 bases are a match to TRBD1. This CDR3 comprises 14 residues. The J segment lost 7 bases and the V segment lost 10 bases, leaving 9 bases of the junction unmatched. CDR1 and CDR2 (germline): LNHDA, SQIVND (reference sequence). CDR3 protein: CAISETGGSGELFF. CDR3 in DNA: TGTGCCATTTCCGAGACAGGGGGCAGCGGGGAGCTGTTTTTT.

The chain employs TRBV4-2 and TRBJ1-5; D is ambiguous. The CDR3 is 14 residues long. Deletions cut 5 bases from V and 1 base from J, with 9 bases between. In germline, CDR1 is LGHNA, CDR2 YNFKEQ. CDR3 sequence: CASSLSRSNQPQHF. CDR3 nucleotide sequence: TGTGCCAGCAGCTTGAGTAGGAGCAATCAGCCCCAGCATTTT.

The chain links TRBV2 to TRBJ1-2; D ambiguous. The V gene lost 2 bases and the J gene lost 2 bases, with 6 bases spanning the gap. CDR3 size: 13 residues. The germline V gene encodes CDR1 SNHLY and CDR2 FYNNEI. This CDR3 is CASSETQNYGYTF. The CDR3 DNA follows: TGTGCCAGCAGTGAAACACAAAACTATGGCTACACCTTC.

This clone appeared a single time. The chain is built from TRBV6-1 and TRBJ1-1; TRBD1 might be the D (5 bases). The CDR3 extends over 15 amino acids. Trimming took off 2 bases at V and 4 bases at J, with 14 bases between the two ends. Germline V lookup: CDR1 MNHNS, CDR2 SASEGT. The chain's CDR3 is CASSERFGGSTEAFF. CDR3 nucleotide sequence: TGTGCCAGCAGTGAAAGGTTCGGGGGATCCACTGAAGCTTTCTTT.

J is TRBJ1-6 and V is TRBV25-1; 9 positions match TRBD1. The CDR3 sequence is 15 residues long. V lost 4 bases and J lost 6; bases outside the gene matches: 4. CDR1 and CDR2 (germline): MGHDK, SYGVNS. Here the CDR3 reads CASSARDRVNSPLHF. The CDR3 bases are TGTGCCAGCAGTGCCCGGGACAGGGTTAATTCACCCCTCCACTTT.

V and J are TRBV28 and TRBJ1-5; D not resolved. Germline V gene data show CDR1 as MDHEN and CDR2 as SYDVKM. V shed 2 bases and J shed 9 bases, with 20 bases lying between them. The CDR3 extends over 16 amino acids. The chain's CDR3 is CASSLRGLGSTWPQHF. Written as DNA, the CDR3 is TGTGCCAGCAGTTTACGAGGGCTTGGAAGTACATGGCCCCAGCATTTT.